The 8 T cell receptor beta chains below come from one sample, sequenced in a study of blood T cell repertoires in COVID-19. TCRdb's copy holds only in-frame clones and misses some; the assay was immunoSEQ multiplex PCR. Seen here are 100,000 to 150,000 clones, approximately 74% observed once, and the top ten hold less than 6.5%. The specimen was peripheral blood. Receptors were obtained from a man aged 60 to 69 with acute or convalescent COVID-19.

V usage is TRBV28 and J usage is TRBJ1-4, with D tentatively TRBD1 (6 bases). This CDR3 contains 12 residues. Germline-derived CDR1 and CDR2 are MDHEN and SYDVKM. The V gene lost 7 bases and the J gene lost 5 bases, with 8 bases spanning the gap. The CDR3, as DNA: TGTGCCAGCAAAACAGGGAATGAAAAACTGTTTTTT. Protein product: CASKTGNEKLFF.

V is TRBV25-1 and J is TRBJ2-7; TRBD2 agrees at 12 bases. The V segment lost 4 bases and the J segment 3 bases; nucleotides outside the gene matches: 10. This CDR3 comprises 17 residues. The germline V gene encodes CDR1 MGHDK and CDR2 SYGVNS. The CDR3 spells CASSGVLTSGSNYEQYF. The CDR3 nucleotides are TGTGCCAGCAGTGGGGTGCTGACTAGCGGGAGCAACTACGAGCAGTACTTC.

This clone has a handful of counts. V and J are TRBV9 and TRBJ2-3; 13 bases agree with TRBD2. Losses at the gene ends were 5 bases for V and 1 base for J; bases not matched to a gene: 7. The length of the CDR3 is 17 residues. Germline CDR1 SGDLS, CDR2 YYNGEE. CDR3 protein: CASRAAGTSGGTDTQYF. CDR3 in DNA: TGTGCCAGCAGAGCGGCGGGGACTAGCGGGGGCACAGATACGCAGTATTTT.

The rearrangement uses TRBV24-1 and TRBJ1-1; 9 nucleotides line up with TRBD1. CDR1 is KGHDR, CDR2 SFDVKD, per germline. V shed 4 bases, J shed 4 bases, and the junction held 6 bases outside the gene matches. The CDR3 runs to 15 residues. The CDR3 loop is CATSEGDRVGTEAFF. DNA for the CDR3: TGTGCCACCAGTGAGGGGGACAGGGTGGGCACTGAAGCTTTCTTT.

V and J are TRBV20-1 and TRBJ1-6; 7 positions agree with TRBD1. CDR1 is DFQATT and CDR2 is SNEGSKA in the germline V gene (reference sequence). The CDR3 loop spans 13 amino acids. With 3 bases clipped from V and 7 bases from J, the junction kept 3 bases outside the gene matches. The CDR3 reads CSASRDRNSPLHF. CDR3 bases: TGCAGTGCTAGTAGGGACAGAAATTCACCCCTCCACTTT.

This clone was observed once. CDR3 loop: CASSTTGKNGYTF. CDR3 coding DNA: TGTGCCAGCAGCACTACAGGGAAGAATGGCTACACCTTC. The rearrangement uses TRBV2 and TRBJ1-2; tentative D call: TRBD1 (6 bases). CDR1 SNHLY and CDR2 FYNNEI come from the germline V gene. This CDR3 is built from 13 residues. V lost 6 bases, J lost 6 bases, and 14 bases lay in between.

The chain has TRBV10-3 and TRBJ1-1; unclear D gene. Trimming left V 11 bases short and J 5 bases short, with 15 bases between. CDR3 length: 12 residues. Germline CDR1 is ENHRY and CDR2 is SYGVKD. In nucleotides, the CDR3 is TGTGCCGCCGGCGGGTACGGAACTGAAGCTTTCTTT. Residues: CAAGGYGTEAFF.

The CDR3 DNA reads as TGTGCCAGTAGTAAGGGACAGGGAACAACTAATGAAAAACTGTTTTTT. Its protein is CASSKGQGTTNEKLFF. V usage is TRBV19 and J usage is TRBJ1-4, with TRBD1 matching over 9 bases. Trimming at V came to 4 bases and at J to 0 bases, leaving 3 bases not matched to a gene. The germline CDR1 and CDR2 sequences are LNHDA and SQIVND (reference sequence). The CDR3 is 16 amino acids.